Each of the 28 T cell receptor beta chains below was sequenced from the same sample in a study of T cells in narcolepsy. Measured with immunoSEQ multiplex PCR; TCRdb has only the in-frame clones, and not every one. Counted here are fewer than 35,000 clones, more than 70% occurring once; the ten biggest clones make up 1.2%. Input material: CD45RA- memory CD4+ T cells from PBMCs. The receptors were gathered from a human donor with narcolepsy.

Comments on this clone: Other nucleotide sequences from this sample produce the same CDR3. This chain uses TRBV11-3 with TRBJ2-2; TRBD2 might be the D (5 bases). The CDR3 consists of 15 residues. V lost 5 bases, J lost 2 bases, and 12 bases lay in between. Germline assignment: CDR1 SGHNT and CDR2 YENEEA. As DNA, the CDR3 is TGTGCCAGCAGCCCGCGCGGAGGAAACACCGGGGAGCTGTTTTTT. Its translation: CASSPRGGNTGELFF. Looking up the rest from reference TRBV11-3 and TRBJ2-2 gives the full variable domain: EAGVVQSPRYKIIEKKQPVAFWCNPISGHNTLYWYLQNLGQGPELLIRYENEEAVDDSQLPKDRFSAERLKGVDSTLKIQPAELGDSAVYLCASSPRGGNTGELFFGEGSRLTVL.

This sequence joins TRBV10-3 and TRBJ2-2; TRBD1 or TRBD2 may be the D gene (6 bases each). V was clipped by 2 bases and J by 7 bases, with 17 bases between them. CDR1 and CDR2 from the germline V gene are ENHRY and SYGVKD. This CDR3 has 16 amino acids. The CDR3 region is CAISEEGGRAHGELFF. The CDR3, as DNA: TGTGCCATCAGTGAGGAGGGGGGCCGGGCTCACGGGGAGCTGTTTTTT.

V usage is TRBV18 and J usage is TRBJ2-5; the D gene is possibly TRBD1 (5 bases). The length of the CDR3 is 14 residues. V was shortened by 1 base and J by 4 bases, with 10 bases between the two germline ends. Germline V CDR1 and CDR2: KGHSH, LQKENI. DNA of the CDR3: TGTGCCAGCTCACCACTCGTCAGGGCAGAGACCCAGTACTTC. This codes for CASSPLVRAETQYF.

The chain recombines TRBV10-3 with TRBJ2-3, with TRBD2 matching 11 bases. The CDR3 sequence is 16 residues long. CDR1 is ENHRY, CDR2 SYGVKD, per germline. The J segment lost 8 bases and the V segment lost 10 bases, leaving 17 bases of the junction unmatched. CDR3 protein: CATAPDHSGGGGTQYF. CDR3 bases: TGTGCCACCGCCCCCGATCATAGCGGGGGGGGAGGTACGCAGTATTTT.

This clone showed up just a few times. The CDR3 coding sequence is TGTGCCATCAGCGTACAGGGTAGGAACACTGAAGCTTTCTTT. Encoded protein: CAISVQGRNTEAFF. The chain couples TRBV10-3 to TRBJ1-1; tentative D call: TRBD1 (6 bases). Trimming removed 6 bases from V and 1 base from J, with 12 bases in between. Looked up from germline, CDR1 is ENHRY and CDR2 is SYGVKD. This CDR3 region has 14 residues.

The chain carries TRBV29-1 and TRBJ2-5, with D possibly being TRBD2 (6 bases). The last part of the DNA fits TRBJ2-7 better; the J call may be wrong. This CDR3 is 12 amino acids long. Germline lookup yields CDR1 SQVTM and CDR2 ANQGSEA. As DNA, the CDR3 is TGCAGCGTTGAAGAGATCGGGGGCGAGCAGTACTTC. Translated, it gives CSVEEIGGEQYF.

This clone was counted between two and nine times. The chain recombines TRBV5-1 with TRBJ2-6, with D perhaps given as TRBD1 or TRBD2 (5 bases each). Trimming pared 9 bases from V and 3 bases from J, leaving 13 bases between. Germline V gene data show CDR1 as SGHRS and CDR2 as YFSETQ. CDR3 length: 14 amino acids. In nucleotides, the CDR3 is TGCGCCACCCAGAGGGGTGGTGGGGCCAACGTCCTGACTTTC. It yields the protein CATQRGGGANVLTF.

The chain's CDR3 is CASSQPSENYGYTF. The CDR3 DNA reads as TGTGCCAGCAGCCAACCCTCTGAAAACTATGGCTACACCTTC. The rearrangement uses TRBV4-2 and TRBJ1-2; D is uncertain. Germline-derived CDR1 and CDR2 are LGHNA and YNFKEQ. The CDR3 extends over 14 amino acids. The V gene lost 2 bases and the J gene lost 2 bases, with 9 bases spanning the gap.

The CDR3 sequence: CASSRQVGSNTGELFF. DNA for the CDR3: TGTGCCAGCAGCCGCCAAGTAGGCTCGAACACCGGGGAGCTGTTTTTT. The genes are TRBV9 and TRBJ2-2; unclear D gene. Germline values: CDR1 SGDLS, CDR2 YYNGEE. The CDR3 runs to 16 residues. V was shortened by 4 bases and J by 0 bases, with 13 bases between the two germline ends. Full variable domain (rest looked up from reference TRBV9 and TRBJ2-2): DSGVTQTPKHLITATGQRVTLRCSPRSGDLSVYWYQQSLDQGLQFLIQYYNGEERAKGNILERFSAQQFPDLHSELNLSSLELGDSALYFCASSRQVGSNTGELFFGEGSRLTVL.

The chain uses TRBV27 and TRBJ1-1; D unresolved. The V end lost 5 bases, the J end lost 4 bases, and 11 bases lay between the germline ends. Per germline, CDR1 MNHEY and CDR2 SMNVEV (reference sequence). The CDR3 covers 13 residues. CDR3 amino acids: CASSRGLGTEAFF. The CDR3 DNA reads TGTGCCAGCAGTCGAGGGCTAGGCACTGAAGCTTTCTTT.

The chain links TRBV11-1 to TRBJ1-1, with a possible D match to TRBD1 (6 bases). Per germline, CDR1 SGHAT and CDR2 FQDESV (reference sequence). V gave up 5 bases and J gave up 4 bases, with 14 bases separating them. This CDR3 spans 14 amino acids. The CDR3: CASSLRQASTEAFF. In DNA, the CDR3 is TGTGCCAGCAGCCTAAGACAGGCGAGCACTGAAGCTTTCTTT. The full variable domain, in which reference TRBV11-1 and TRBJ1-1 provide the parts outside the CDR3, is EAEVAQSPRYKITEKSQAVAFWCDPISGHATLYWYRQILGQGPELLVQFQDESVVDDSQLPKDRFSAERLKGVDSTLKIQPAELGDSAMYLCASSLRQASTEAFFGQGTRLTVV.

This clone was observed once. The chain joins TRBV12-2 to TRBJ2-5; the DNA was not used to check the table's D call, TRBD2. TRBV12-2 is reported as a pseudogene. The CDR3 sequence is 13 residues long. The DNA of the CDR3 is TGTGCAAGTCGCTTGGGGACTAGCGGGGAGCTAAACTTC. It encodes CASRLGTSGELNF.

Regarding this clone: The same CDR3 can be traced to other DNA sequences in this sample. The chain joins TRBV29-1 to TRBJ2-7; TRBD1 matches at 7 bases. J gave up 3 bases and V 6 bases, and 8 bases lay outside the gene matches. Germline lookup yields CDR1 SQVTM and CDR2 ANQGSEA. The CDR3 is 13 residues long. CDR3 nucleotide sequence: TGCAGCGTCGCCACAGGGGTCGGCTACGAGCAGTACTTC. Translated, it gives CSVATGVGYEQYF.

This chain uses TRBV11-2 with TRBJ2-2; 11 bases are shared with TRBD2. The CDR3 is 18 amino acids. V trimming: 2 bases; J trimming: 1 base; junction bases outside the gene matches: 6. In germline, CDR1 is SGHAT, CDR2 FQNNGV. This CDR3 reads CASSLRGSGRGNTGELFF. Here the CDR3 DNA reads TGTGCCAGCAGCTTAAGGGGTAGCGGGAGGGGGAACACCGGGGAGCTGTTTTTT.

The DNA for the CDR3 is TGTGCCAGTAGTATAGCACGGGGCAATCAGCCCCAGCATTTT. Amino acid sequence: CASSIARGNQPQHF. The chain carries TRBV19 and TRBJ1-5; no clear D. Trimming pared 1 base from V and 2 bases from J, leaving 6 bases between. CDR3 length equals 14 residues. From germline, CDR1 is LNHDA and CDR2 SQIVND (reference sequence).

CDR3 loop: CSGRQNGAANTEAFF. The CDR3 DNA sequence: TGCAGCGGCCGACAGAACGGGGCGGCGAACACTGAAGCTTTCTTT. The rearrangement links TRBV29-1 to TRBJ1-1; D may be TRBD1 (5 bases). The length of the CDR3 is 15 residues. Trimming shortened V by 7 bases and J by 1 base, and 19 bases separated the two germline ends. CDR1 and CDR2 (germline): SQVTM, ANQGSEA. Combining the CDR3 with reference TRBV29-1 and TRBJ1-1 gives the whole variable domain SAVISQKPSRDICQRGTSLTIQCQVDSQVTMMFWYRQQPGQSLTLIATANQGSEATYESGFVIDKFPISRPNLTFSTLTVSNMSPEDSSIYLCSGRQNGAANTEAFFGQGTRLTVV.

There are a few counts of this clone. The rearrangement joins TRBV19 to TRBJ2-1; 7 positions match TRBD1. CDR1 is LNHDA and CDR2 is SQIVND in the germline V gene (reference sequence). The CDR3 spans 14 residues. The V segment lost 5 bases and the J segment 8 bases; nucleotides outside the gene matches: 9. The CDR3: CASSGDSHHDEQFF. The CDR3 DNA reads TGTGCCAGTAGTGGGGACAGTCATCACGATGAGCAGTTCTTC.

The V gene is TRBV6-6, the J gene TRBJ1-2, with 11 bases matching TRBD1. With 6 bases clipped from V and 2 bases from J, the junction kept 2 bases outside the gene matches. The germline V gene has CDR1 MNHNY and CDR2 SVGAGI (reference sequence). The CDR3 is 14 residues long. CDR3 amino acids: CASRRTGGNYGYTF. In DNA form, the CDR3 reads TGTGCCAGCAGAAGGACAGGGGGCAACTATGGCTACACCTTC.

The chain recombines TRBV5-1 with TRBJ2-7; D unresolved. Between the trimmed V and J ends, which lost 0 bases and 0 bases, there was a span of 19 bases. The CDR3 runs 18 residues. CDR1 is SGHRS and CDR2 is YFSETQ in the germline V gene. This CDR3 is CASSLGVDWRLSSYEQYF. The CDR3 DNA reads TGCGCCAGCAGCTTGGGAGTCGATTGGCGGCTTAGCTCCTACGAGCAGTACTTC.

The chain carries TRBV6-1 and TRBJ2-5; D ambiguous. Trimming stripped 6 bases from V and 1 base from J, with 15 bases between. This CDR3 region has 15 residues. The germline V gene has CDR1 MNHNS and CDR2 SASEGT. The CDR3, as DNA: TGTGCCAGCAGCCCCCATCCTACACCCCAAGAGACCCAGTACTTC. Translation gives CASSPHPTPQETQYF.

The chain employs TRBV6-1 and TRBJ2-5, with D possibly matching TRBD1 (7 bases). The CDR3 consists of 14 residues. V dropped 4 bases and J dropped 4 bases, with 13 bases sitting between them. CDR1 MNHNS and CDR2 SASEGT come from the germline V gene. The CDR3 here is CASSGQGGGETQYF. As DNA, the CDR3 is TGTGCCAGCAGTGGACAGGGAGGAGGAGAGACCCAGTACTTC.

The chain carries TRBV5-1 and TRBJ2-2; perhaps TRBD2 as D (6 bases). The CDR3 is 15 amino acids. V was shortened by 0 bases and J by 4 bases, with 10 bases between the two germline ends. The germline CDR1 and CDR2 sequences are SGHRS and YFSETQ. In nucleotides, the CDR3 is TGCGCCAGCAGCTTGGGCGGGGTAGGCACCGGGGAGCTGTTTTTT. Its translation: CASSLGGVGTGELFF.

The gene calls are TRBV7-9 and TRBJ2-7, with 9 positions matching TRBD1. The germline CDR1 and CDR2 sequences are SEHNR and FQNEAQ (reference sequence). The J segment lost 5 bases and the V segment lost 5 bases, leaving 7 bases of the junction unmatched. The CDR3 length is 14 residues. The CDR3 region is CASSPLGQGDEQYF. The CDR3 DNA follows: TGTGCCAGCAGCCCCTTGGGACAGGGTGACGAGCAGTACTTC.

The chain combines TRBV5-1 with TRBJ2-6, with 7 bases fitting TRBD1. With V trimmed by 3 bases and J by 1 base, 13 bases remained unmatched. Germline V lookup: CDR1 SGHRS, CDR2 YFSETQ. This CDR3 is 19 amino acids long. The CDR3 here is CASSSTGRVDRSGANVLTF. The CDR3 DNA reads TGCGCCAGCAGCTCGACAGGGCGGGTAGACCGATCTGGGGCCAACGTCCTGACTTTC.

The chain combines TRBV2 with TRBJ1-2; D gene ambiguous. Per the germline V gene, CDR1 is SNHLY and CDR2 is FYNNEI. This CDR3 is 12 amino acids long. Trimming left V 6 bases short and J 6 bases short, with 11 bases between. The CDR3 region is CASSENVDGYTF. As DNA, the CDR3 is TGTGCCAGCAGCGAAAACGTGGATGGCTACACCTTC.

The J gene is TRBJ2-7, the V gene TRBV6-1; 13 bases fit TRBD2. Per the germline V gene, CDR1 is MNHNS and CDR2 is SASEGT. Trimming took 6 bases from V and 10 from J; bases not matched to a gene: 9. The CDR3 runs 14 residues. The CDR3 nucleotides read TGTGCCAGCAGACCACCGGGACTAGCGGGACTACAGTACTTC. It translates to CASRPPGLAGLQYF.

V and J are TRBV5-1 and TRBJ2-7, with 8 bases lining up with TRBD2. The CDR3 totals 14 residues. Looked up from germline, CDR1 is SGHRS and CDR2 is YFSETQ. V gave up 2 bases and J gave up 12 bases; unmatched junction bases: 13. CDR3 DNA sequence: TGCGCCAGCAGCTTAAGCGGGAGCCTCCCCGAAAGGTACTTC. It codes for CASSLSGSLPERYF.

The chain links TRBV9 to TRBJ1-1; maybe TRBD1 (5 bases). V was pared by 0 bases and J by 0 bases, with 15 bases between. The CDR3 runs 17 residues. The germline V gene encodes CDR1 SGDLS and CDR2 YYNGEE. The CDR3 protein is CASSVGVRRGMNTEAFF. The CDR3 DNA is TGTGCCAGCAGCGTAGGGGTCCGTAGGGGCATGAACACTGAAGCTTTCTTT.